These 14 T cell receptor beta chains came from one sample sequenced in a study of blood T cell repertoires in COVID-19. Libraries were prepared by immunoSEQ multiplex PCR; TCRdb keeps only in-frame clonotypes and omits some of them. The sample lists 110,000 or so clones, approximately 89% occurring once. Source material: peripheral blood. These receptors all come from a woman aged 55-75 years with COVID-19, enrolled during active disease.

The V and J genes are TRBV20-1 and TRBJ1-5, with TRBD1 identical over 8 bases. The J segment lost 2 bases and the V segment lost 3 bases, leaving 9 bases of the junction unmatched. CDR1 DFQATT and CDR2 SNEGSKA come from the germline V gene (reference sequence). The CDR3 covers 16 residues. The CDR3 here is CSASDRGRSGNQPQHF. The CDR3 region has the DNA TGCAGTGCTAGTGACAGGGGAAGAAGTGGCAATCAGCCCCAGCATTTT.

Here the CDR3 DNA reads TGCGCCAGCAGTGACCCTGAAACTAGCGGGGGGGGTGAGCAGTTCTTC. Its protein is CASSDPETSGGGEQFF. The V and J genes are TRBV10-1 and TRBJ2-1; 13 positions agree with TRBD2. CDR1 WNHNN and CDR2 SYGVQD come from the germline V gene (reference sequence). V shed 3 bases, J shed 9 bases, and the junction held 8 bases outside the gene matches. The CDR3 is made up of 16 amino acids.

The V gene is TRBV9, the J gene TRBJ1-5, with D uncertain. Per the germline V gene, CDR1 is SGDLS and CDR2 is YYNGEE. The CDR3 length is 14 residues. V lost 0 bases, J lost 1 base, and 5 bases lay in between. CDR3 nucleotide sequence: TGTGCCAGCAGCGTAGGTGTAAGCAATCAGCCCCAGCATTTT. It yields the protein CASSVGVSNQPQHF. Complete variable domain (other parts from reference TRBV9 and TRBJ1-5): DSGVTQTPKHLITATGQRVTLRCSPRSGDLSVYWYQQSLDQGLQFLIQYYNGEERAKGNILERFSAQQFPDLHSELNLSSLELGDSALYFCASSVGVSNQPQHFGDGTRLSIL.

This rearrangement joins TRBV3-1 (or the pseudogene TRBV3-2) to TRBJ1-1; D unclear. CDR1 LGHDT and CDR2 YNNKEL come from the germline V gene (reference sequence). The CDR3 totals 14 residues. The V gene lost 0 bases and the J gene lost 6 bases, with 11 bases spanning the gap. The CDR3 reads CASSQDLAWPEAFF. CDR3 nucleotides: TGTGCCAGCAGCCAAGATTTGGCATGGCCTGAAGCTTTCTTT.

The chain couples TRBV6-1 to TRBJ1-4; D unresolved. The germline V and J ends were trimmed by 2 bases and 0 bases, with 4 bases remaining between them. The CDR3 consists of 14 residues. Looked up from germline, CDR1 is MNHNS and CDR2 is SASEGT. DNA for the CDR3: TGTGCCAGCAGTGAACTTACAACTAATGAAAAACTGTTTTTT. It encodes CASSELTTNEKLFF.

This clone was detected a few times. This chain links TRBV10-3 with TRBJ2-7; 12 bases are shared with TRBD2. The CDR3 runs 15 residues. CDR1 is ENHRY and CDR2 is SYGVKD in the germline V gene. Trimming cost V 4 bases and J 2 bases; bases outside gene matches: 3. CDR3 loop: CAISGLAGETYEQYF. The CDR3 DNA sequence: TGTGCCATCAGTGGACTAGCGGGGGAGACCTACGAGCAGTACTTC.

The table lists this clone with a count of one. The V gene is TRBV25-1, the J gene TRBJ2-2; 9 bases map to TRBD2. CDR1 MGHDK and CDR2 SYGVNS come from the germline V gene. V was pared by 0 bases and J by 6 bases, with 5 bases of the junction left unmatched. The CDR3 contains 16 residues. CDR3 nucleotide sequence: TGTGCCAGCAGTGAATATGAACTAGCGGGTGCCGGGGAGCTGTTTTTT. It is translated as CASSEYELAGAGELFF.

The chain couples TRBV7-9 to TRBJ2-7, with D possibly being TRBD2 (6 bases). V lost 5 bases, J lost 2 bases, and 22 bases lay in between. The germline CDR1 and CDR2 sequences are SEHNR and FQNEAQ (reference sequence). The length of the CDR3 is 17 residues. The CDR3 region has the DNA TGTGCCAGCAGCCGCCTATCTACCGGGACTCACACCTACGAGCAGTACTTC. This encodes CASSRLSTGTHTYEQYF.

This clone appeared once. The chain has TRBV7-3 and TRBJ2-3; perhaps TRBD1 as D (5 bases). Trimming took off 5 bases at V and 5 bases at J, with 17 bases between the two ends. The CDR3 is 15 amino acids. CDR1 and CDR2 from the germline V gene are SGHTA and FQGTGA. The DNA for the CDR3 is TGTGCCAGCAGCCCCGGAGACAGTTCGATAGATACGCAGTATTTT. Amino acids: CASSPGDSSIDTQYF.

The V and J genes are TRBV29-1 and TRBJ1-2, with D possibly being TRBD1 (5 bases). Per germline, CDR1 SQVTM and CDR2 ANQGSEA. Trimming stripped 7 bases from V and 3 bases from J, with 9 bases between. The CDR3 totals 11 residues. The CDR3 coding sequence is TGCAGCGCCGGGACTGACTATGGCTACACCTTC. Protein sequence: CSAGTDYGYTF.

Here the CDR3 reads CATARGGSSYNEQFF. Written as DNA, the CDR3 is TGTGCCACCGCCAGAGGGGGAAGCTCCTACAATGAGCAGTTCTTC. V gene TRBV7-9 combines with J gene TRBJ2-1, with D possibly being TRBD1 (6 bases). The V end was cut by 10 bases, the J end by 0 bases, with 16 bases between. The CDR3 length is 15 residues. CDR1 SEHNR and CDR2 FQNEAQ come from the germline V gene (reference sequence).

CDR3 nucleotide sequence: TGTGCCAGCAGTCCGCTGAGAGATACGCAGTATTTT. It encodes CASSPLRDTQYF. V gene TRBV3-1 (or the pseudogene TRBV3-2) combines with J gene TRBJ2-3; D not resolved. The V end was cut by 6 bases, the J end by 5 bases, with 9 bases between. From germline, CDR1 is LGHDT and CDR2 YNNKEL (reference sequence). This CDR3 is 12 amino acids long.

J is TRBJ2-5 and V is TRBV10-1; 7 nucleotides match TRBD2. The length of the CDR3 is 14 residues. V trimming: 8 bases; J trimming: 2 bases; junction bases outside the gene matches: 8. Germline-derived CDR1 and CDR2 are WNHNN and SYGVQD (reference sequence). The CDR3, as DNA: TGCGCCAGCTCCCCGGGGGGACTTCAAGAGACCCAGTACTTC. Amino acids: CASSPGGLQETQYF.

This clone was seen more than once but under ten times. The gene calls are TRBV7-3 and TRBJ2-1; perhaps TRBD1 as D (6 bases). The CDR3 extends over 14 amino acids. CDR1 is SGHTA, CDR2 FQGTGA, per germline. V was shortened by 5 bases and J by 9 bases, with 17 bases between the two germline ends. CDR3 protein: CASSPSLTGTEQFF. The DNA for the CDR3 is TGTGCCAGCAGCCCATCTCTTACAGGGACTGAGCAGTTCTTC.